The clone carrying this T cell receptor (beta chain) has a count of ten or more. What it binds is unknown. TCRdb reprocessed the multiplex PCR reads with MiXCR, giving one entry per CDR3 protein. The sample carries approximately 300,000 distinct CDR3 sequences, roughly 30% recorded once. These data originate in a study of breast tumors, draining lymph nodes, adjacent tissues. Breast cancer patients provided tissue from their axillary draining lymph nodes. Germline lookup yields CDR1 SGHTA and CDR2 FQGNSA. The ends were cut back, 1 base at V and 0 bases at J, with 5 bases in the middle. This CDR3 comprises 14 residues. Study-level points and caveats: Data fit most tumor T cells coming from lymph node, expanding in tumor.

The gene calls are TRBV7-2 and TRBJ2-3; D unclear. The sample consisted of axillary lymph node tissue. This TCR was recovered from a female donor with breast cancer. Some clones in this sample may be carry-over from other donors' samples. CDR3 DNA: TGTGCCAGCAGCTTAGACGGGAGCACAGATACGCAGTATTTT. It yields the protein CASSLDGSTDTQYF.